A selection of T cell receptor beta chains follows, all from one sample in a study of circulating CD8 cells and anti-PD-1 response in melanoma. TCRdb recomputed calls from the reads with MiXCR, one row per CDR3 protein. The data contain about 480 distinct CDR3 sequences, roughly 9.5% of them singletons. The input for sequencing was CD8+ T cells from PBMCs, taken at baseline or after one month of anti-PD-1 therapy (not recorded which). These receptors came from a human donor with melanoma. Both conserved end residues are part of each CDR3. The order of the fields is J gene, clone size, D gene, V gene, CDR3 DNA, CDR3 protein. The D gene is left open where the match is weak. Size values are once, few and many counts, or a class for expanded clones, and some rows have none.

>TRBJ1-6|medium-sized|-|TRBV3-1
TGTGCCAGCAGCCAAGAAGGGCGTTATTCACCCCTCCACTTT
CASSQEGRYSPLHF
>TRBJ2-3|large|-|TRBV6-6
TGTGCCAGCCAAGGACAGCCCACAGATACGCAGTATTTT
CASQGQPTDTQYF
>TRBJ2-1|large|TRBD2|TRBV28
TGTGCCAGCAGTACTAGGTCAAGGACTAGCGCCATTCGCTCCTACAATGAGCAGTTCTTC
CASSTRSRTSAIRSYNEQFF
>TRBJ2-6|-|-|TRBV6-1
TGTGCCAGCGTCTCAGATAGCTCTGGGGCCAACGTCCTGACTTTC
CASVSDSSGANVLTF
>TRBJ2-7|hyperexpanded|-|TRBV25-1
TGTGCCAGCAGTTCAAGGAGAGGGAACAACGAGCAGTACTTC
CASSSRRGNNEQYF
>TRBJ2-1|large|TRBD1|TRBV9
TGTGCCAGCAGCCCCTGGGACAGGGTCGTCGATGAGCAGTTCTTC
CASSPWDRVVDEQFF
>TRBJ2-6|large|-|TRBV25-1
TGTGCCAGCAGAGCCGGACTTTTTACTAAGTCTGGGGCCAACGTCCTGACTTTC
CASRAGLFTKSGANVLTF
>TRBJ2-1|medium-sized|-|TRBV2
TGTGCCAGCAGAGTGGGGACTTTGAATGAGCAGTTCTTC
CASRVGTLNEQFF
>TRBJ1-1|large|-|TRBV25-1
TGTGCCAGCAGTGAACCCAGAGGGGGCACTGAAGCTTTCTTT
CASSEPRGGTEAFF
>TRBJ1-3|large|-|TRBV28
TGTGCCAGCAGGTATACAGAAAACTCTGGAAACACCATATATTTT
CASRYTENSGNTIYF
>TRBJ1-5|large|-|TRBV20-1
TGCAGTGCTAGTAGTCCGGCCTTGCCGAGCAATCAGCCCCAGCATTTT
CSASSPALPSNQPQHF
>TRBJ2-7|-|-|TRBV2
TGCGCCAGCACAGCTGGAGGGTTTTCGGGTGAGCGGTACTTC
CASTAGGFSGERYF
>TRBJ2-1|large|-|TRBV25-1
TGTGCCAGCAGTGAAGCGGATGAGCAGTTCTTC
CASSEADEQFF
>TRBJ1-5|large|-|TRBV27
TGTGCCAGCAGTTTATTGGCGGCTAATAGCAATCAGCCCCAGCATTTT
CASSLLAANSNQPQHF
>TRBJ2-7|large|-|TRBV20-1
TGCAGTGCTCCTATCTACGAGCAGTACTTC
CSAPIYEQYF
>TRBJ1-4|large|-|TRBV2
TGTGCCAGCAGCGCCGGGGGCGATAATGAAAAACTGTTTTTT
CASSAGGDNEKLFF
>TRBJ2-3|-|-|TRBV21-1
TGTGCCCGACCGACGTACCGCTTCACAGATACGCAGTATTTT
CARPTYRFTDTQYF
>TRBJ2-6|-|-|TRBV29-1
TGCAGCGTATCCCGGGAGCCTATTTCTGGGGCCAACGTCCTGACTTTC
CSVSREPISGANVLTF
>TRBJ2-1|large|-|TRBV27
TGTGCCAGCAGTCCTACCTTAATGTACAATGAGCAGTTCTTC
CASSPTLMYNEQFF
>TRBJ2-2|large|-|TRBV27
TGTGCCAGCAGTTACGACACGCAGCCCGGGGAGCTGTTTTTT
CASSYDTQPGELFF
>TRBJ2-7|large|-|TRBV5-8
TGTGCCAGCAGCTTTACAAACAGGGACGAGCAGTACTTC
CASSFTNRDEQYF
>TRBJ2-1|large|-|TRBV28
TGTGCCAGCAGTACCAGAGAATCCTACAATGAGCAGTTCTTC
CASSTRESYNEQFF
>TRBJ2-7|large|-|TRBV4-1
TGCGCCAGCAGCCAAAACAGGGATTACGAGCAGTACTTC
CASSQNRDYEQYF
>TRBJ1-1|medium-sized|-|TRBV28
TGTGCCAGCAGTTTGATCGACACCACTGAAGCTTTCTTT
CASSLIDTTEAFF
>TRBJ2-1|large|-|TRBV18
TGTGCCAGCTCACCGACGGGATACTCCTACAATGAGCAGTTCTTC
CASSPTGYSYNEQFF
>TRBJ2-1|medium-sized|TRBD1|TRBV19
TGTGCCAGTAGTATGCTGGGACAGGTGATATACAATGAGCAGTTCTTC
CASSMLGQVIYNEQFF
>TRBJ2-7|large|-|TRBV7-2
TGTGCCAGCAGCCTCGACACAGCCTACGAGCAGTACTTC
CASSLDTAYEQYF
>TRBJ2-3|large|TRBD1|TRBV28
TGTGCCAGCAGTATCCGGACAGGGAGCACAGATACGCAGTATTTT
CASSIRTGSTDTQYF
>TRBJ2-3|large|-|TRBV3-1
TGTGCCAGCAGCCTTGGACTCACCACAGATACGCAGTATTTT
CASSLGLTTDTQYF
>TRBJ2-1|large|TRBD2|TRBV20-1
TGCAGTGCTAGAGGCGACGTCCGACTAGCGATCTACTACAATGAGCAGTTCTTC
CSARGDVRLAIYYNEQFF
>TRBJ2-7|medium-sized|-|TRBV10-3
TGTGCCATCAGTGATAATGGGGTAGGATACTACGAGCAGTACTTC
CAISDNGVGYYEQYF
>TRBJ2-3|few|TRBD1|TRBV29-1
TGCAGCGTTACCCCGGACAGGGCTCCGGTGGCGGATACGCAGTATTTT
CSVTPDRAPVADTQYF
>TRBJ2-1|large|-|TRBV29-1
TGCAGCGTTGGACGCGCGTTACGCAATGAGCAGTTCTTC
CSVGRALRNEQFF
>TRBJ2-3|medium-sized|TRBD2|TRBV7-2
TGTGCCAGCAGCTTAGCGGCTAGCGGAAACACAGATACGCAGTATTTT
CASSLAASGNTDTQYF
>TRBJ2-7|large|TRBD2|TRBV19
TGTGCCAGTAGTTTTGCTAGCGGGCACTCCTACGAGCAGTACTTC
CASSFASGHSYEQYF
>TRBJ1-1|-|TRBD1|TRBV28
TGTGCCAGCAGTTTGAGGGGGACAGCCGACACTGAAGCTTTCTTT
CASSLRGTADTEAFF
>TRBJ1-6|large|-|TRBV9
TGTGCCAGCGGGTCCCCAGGGGCTGGGTCACCCCTCCACTTT
CASGSPGAGSPLHF
>TRBJ2-7|large|-|TRBV20-1
TGCAGTGCTAGGGGGCTGTTTGGCCAAGGGGGAAGCTCCTACGAGCAGTACTTC
CSARGLFGQGGSSYEQYF
>TRBJ2-5|large|-|TRBV9
TGTGCCAGCAGCGTAGGGGCCGGTCAAGAGACCCAGTACTTC
CASSVGAGQETQYF
>TRBJ1-1|medium-sized|-|TRBV27
TGTGCCAGCAGGTCTGGACAGACAAACACTGAAGCTTTCTTT
CASRSGQTNTEAFF
>TRBJ2-2|medium-sized|-|TRBV25-1
TGTGCCAGCAGTGAAAACGAGGGGAACACCGGGGAGCTGTTTTTT
CASSENEGNTGELFF
>TRBJ2-1|large|-|TRBV6-4
TGTGCCAGCAGCGCAGGGGAGAGCGAGCAGTTCTTC
CASSAGESEQFF
>TRBJ2-7|large|-|TRBV5-4
TGTGCCAGCAGCGTTCAGGGCTTCAACGAGCAGTACTTC
CASSVQGFNEQYF
>TRBJ2-5|large|-|TRBV29-1
TGCAGCGCTGGGGGCGAAGAGACCCAGTACTTC
CSAGGEETQYF
>TRBJ2-1|large|TRBD2|TRBV19
TGTGCCAGTAGTATGGGACCCCCGGGACTATCTCTCAATGAGCAGTTCTTC
CASSMGPPGLSLNEQFF
>TRBJ2-7|large|-|TRBV19
TGTGCCAGTAGTATACAGGGTATCTCCTACGAGCAGTACTTC
CASSIQGISYEQYF
>TRBJ2-2|medium-sized|TRBD1|TRBV19
TGTGCCAGTAGCACCGGACAGGGACACACCGGGGAGCTGTTTTTT
CASSTGQGHTGELFF
>TRBJ2-1|medium-sized|-|TRBV19
TGTGCCAGTAGTATCCGGTGGGGTTCCTCCTACAATGAGCAGTTCTTC
CASSIRWGSSYNEQFF
>TRBJ1-5|large|TRBD1|TRBV2
TGTGCCAGCAGTTGGGCAGGGGGCACGGATCAGCCCCAGCATTTT
CASSWAGGTDQPQHF